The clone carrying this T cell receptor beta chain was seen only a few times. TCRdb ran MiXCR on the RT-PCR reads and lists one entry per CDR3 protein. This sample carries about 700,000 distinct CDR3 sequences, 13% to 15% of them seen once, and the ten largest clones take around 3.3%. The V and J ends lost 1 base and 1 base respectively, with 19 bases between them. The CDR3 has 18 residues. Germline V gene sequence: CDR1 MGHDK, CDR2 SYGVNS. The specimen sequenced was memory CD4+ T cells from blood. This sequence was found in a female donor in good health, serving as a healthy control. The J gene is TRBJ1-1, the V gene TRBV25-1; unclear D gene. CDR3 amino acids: CASSESRPLVGKNTEAFF. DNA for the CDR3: TGTGCCAGCAGTGAATCCCGCCCCTTGGTGGGCAAGAACACTGAAGCTTTCTTT. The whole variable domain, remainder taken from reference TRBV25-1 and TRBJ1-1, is EADIYQTPRYLVIGTGKKITLECSQTMGHDKMYWYQQDPGMELHLIHYSYGVNSTEKGDLSSESTVSRIRTEHFPLTLESARPSHTSQYLCASSESRPLVGKNTEAFFGQGTRLTVV.